A selection of T cell receptor beta chains follows, all from one sample in a study of post-analysis software for immune sequencing data. Each CDR3 protein gets one entry after TCRdb re-called the PCR reads with MiXCR. The table has about 540,000 distinct CDR3 sequences, about a third seen once; the top ten hold 4.5% to 7.5%. Sequencing input: blood. The receptors derive from a girl aged 2 to 17 with multiple sclerosis. Each CDR3 is given with its conserved first and last residue. The D gene is left open where the match is weak.

TRBV6-4 TRBD1 CASSDSGTGSGYTF
TRBV11-2 . CACSLGYGDSTDTQYF
TRBV11-2 . CASSLRTSGTQYF
TRBV12-3/TRBV12-4 . CASSPSMNQPQHF
TRBV12-3/TRBV12-4 TRBD1 CASSPGQGATGANVLTF
TRBV28 . CASANRDRWGGEQFF
TRBV20-1 . CSASRGNEQFF
TRBV6-5 TRBD2 CASSYWRGGTDTQYF
TRBV20-1 . CSAKPQVNIQYF
TRBV20-1 TRBD2 CSAGKRGSPTDTQYF
TRBV2 . CASRLDGTEKLFF
TRBV9 TRBD2 CASSVRLAGGRVTKNIQYF
TRBV3-1 TRBD2 CASSLSSGGVGEQFF
TRBV20-1 TRBD1 CSAIPQGASGNTIYF
TRBV12-3/TRBV12-4 TRBD2 CASFGGDGVGQFF
TRBV18 . CASSPAAPLDEQYF
TRBV29-1 . CSVRPRQAGTEAFF
TRBV5-1 . CASSSGVPQRSYTF
TRBV24-1 . CATSAPGGGGQGGYGYTF
TRBV11-2 . CASSLGGVAGANVLTF
TRBV6-6 . CASSYEARKFF
TRBV7-3 TRBD2 CASSPDSSGGAETQYF
TRBV7-8 TRBD2 CASSPFERGGSYNEQFF
TRBV6-6 TRBD1 CASSRLGQGNEQYF
TRBV12-3/TRBV12-4 . CASTLRGSSSPLHF
TRBV20-1 . CSAPAVERTLYGYTF
TRBV20-1 TRBD1 CSATYGGQVQETQYF
TRBV4-2 TRBD2 CASSQEPSGGLAGELFF
TRBV20-1 . CSATLGGGRNYGYTF
TRBV11-2 . CASSLGQATISTDTQYF
TRBV7-9 . CASSTSEVLYEQYF
TRBV9 . CASSVTGPPSTDTQYF
TRBV6-5 . CASSYRRDTPSPLHF
TRBV7-2 TRBD2 CASSLFPIGSSGGIDTQYF
TRBV2 . CASSYRGAGTEAFF
TRBV18 . CASSQGRNEKLFF
TRBV7-2 . CASSLQPGLTDTQYF
TRBV7-2 . CASSHNRVTRFTGELFF
TRBV6-5 . CASSYSISRAKNIQYF
TRBV5-1 TRBD2 CASRSPSGGEEQYF
TRBV5-1 . CASSLTGPRLQETQYF
TRBV5-1 . CASSSRPISGELFF
TRBV10-3 . CAISESGEDTQYF
TRBV20-1 . CSASEGFYEQYF
TRBV29-1 . CSASGANYGYTF
TRBV28 TRBD1 CASSLGRARGQGYTF
TRBV20-1 TRBD1 CSAGTGANEKLFF
TRBV6-1 . CATLDRDKNIQYF
TRBV7-3 . CASSLTARGDEQFF
TRBV5-1 . CASSSGAGDYNEQFF
TRBV4-1 TRBD1 CASSYPPDRAGYTF
TRBV29-1 . CSVPRGAEAFF
TRBV3-1 . CASSQEGQSGYTF
TRBV5-1 . CASSSLDRDSHRRDYGYTF
TRBV12-3/TRBV12-4 . CASSYRGSGEQYF
TRBV9 TRBD1 CASSAGDRSSSPLHF
TRBV6-5 TRBD2 CASSSASGGAGTYNEQFF